This T cell receptor (beta chain) was captured by sequencing in a study of beta chain features in type 1 diabetes. Looked up from germline, CDR1 is MNHEY and CDR2 is SVGAGI. CDR3 length: 13 residues. Trimming pared 10 bases from V and 4 bases from J, leaving 16 bases between. Study results and caveats: Still unanswered here is whether HLA type influences TCRB rearrangement. Among all four CD4+ subsets, Type 1 diabetes patients had TCRB CDR3s that were moderately but significantly shorter.

Staining for CD45RO/CCR7/CD25/CD127/CD95/CD27 allowed sorting of CD4+ naive, central memory, regulatory and stem cell-like memory cells. cDNA synthesis used the whole RNA isolate, giving expressed TCRB sequences. Repertoires were generated with immunoSEQ multiplex PCR, while TCRdb's copy carries only in-frame clones and drops some. The data show roughly 41,000 clones, more than 40% seen once. About this clone itself: Antigen: not known.

This receptor was identified in a woman aged 18-29 years in good health. The specimen was central memory CD4+ T cells from blood. The chain is built from TRBV6-5 and TRBJ2-5, with TRBD1 as a possible D gene (6 bases). CDR3 nucleotides: TGTGCCACCCGGGCGCAGGGGACAGAGACCCAGTACTTC. This translates into CATRAQGTETQYF.